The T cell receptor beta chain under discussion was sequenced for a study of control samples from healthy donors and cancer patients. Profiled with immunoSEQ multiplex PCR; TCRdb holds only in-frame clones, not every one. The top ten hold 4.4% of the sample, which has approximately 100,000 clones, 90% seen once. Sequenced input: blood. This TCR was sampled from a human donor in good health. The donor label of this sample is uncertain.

The CDR3 here is CASIRGLGFLTDTQYF. Written as DNA, the CDR3 is TGTGCCAGCATTAGGGGCCTGGGGTTCCTCACAGATACGCAGTATTTT. This chain links TRBV2 with TRBJ2-3, with D perhaps matching TRBD1 (5 bases). V lost 7 bases, J lost 2 bases, and 19 bases lay in between. The CDR3 loop spans 16 amino acids. Germline loops: CDR1 SNHLY, CDR2 FYNNEI.